The rows below give T cell receptor beta chains drawn from one sample of a study of shared clonotypes between healthy human individuals. The data were produced by immunoSEQ multiplex PCR, yet TCRdb's version contains in-frame clones alone and is incomplete. Counted here are under 600,000 clones, around 81% occurring once; the ten biggest clones make up approximately 12%. The sequencing input was PBMCs. The receptors stem from a woman aged 40 to 50 in good health. Some clones in this sample may be carry-over from other donors' samples. Both conserved end residues are part of each CDR3. A D gene is named only where the DNA matches it firmly. The size field is filled for only some rows; it gives once, few, many or a size class.

d_call	v_call	clone_size	j_call	cdr3_length	cdr3_nt	cdr3_aa
NA	TRBV7-2	once	TRBJ1-4	14	TGTGCCAGCAGCTCCCAGACGGGACGTGAAAAACTGTTTTTT	CASSSQTGREKLFF
TRBD2	TRBV18	NA	TRBJ2-1	16	TGTGCCAGCTCACCAAGGGCGAGCGGGATTATTCCTGAGCAGTTCTTC	CASSPRASGIIPEQFF
NA	TRBV2	NA	TRBJ2-3	18	TGTGCCAGCGGCGGTAGCGCCCGAGGGAGTACTAGCACAGATACGCAGTATTTT	CASGGSARGSTSTDTQYF
TRBD1	TRBV11-2	NA	TRBJ2-7	15	TGTGCCAGCAGGCCTGGACAGGGACTGACCTACGAGCAGTACTTC	CASRPGQGLTYEQYF
TRBD1	TRBV30	NA	TRBJ2-3	15	TGTGCCTGGAGGGGACCGGGACAGGGGACAGATACGCAGTATTTT	CAWRGPGQGTDTQYF
TRBD2	TRBV10-3	NA	TRBJ2-1	15	TGTGCCATCAGTCTCACTAGCGGGCCCTACAATGAGCAGTTCTTC	CAISLTSGPYNEQFF
NA	TRBV10-3	NA	TRBJ1-5	14	TGTGCCATCAGCCGGGTCCTGAGCAATCAGCCCCAGCATTTT	CAISRVLSNQPQHF
NA	TRBV28	many	TRBJ1-2	16	TGTGCCAGCAGTCCCGGGACTATAAGAAATAACTATGGCTACACCTTC	CASSPGTIRNNYGYTF
TRBD2	TRBV30	NA	TRBJ2-1	15	TGTGCCTGGAGTGGGACTAGCGGCTTCTACAATGAGCAGTTCTTC	CAWSGTSGFYNEQFF
NA	TRBV6-4	few	TRBJ2-3	14	TGTGCCAGCAGTGGGTCCGCCGGCACAGATACGCAGTATTTT	CASSGSAGTDTQYF
NA	TRBV5-1	NA	TRBJ2-3	15	TGCGCCAGCGCTACGGGGCCCTCCCGCACAGATACGCAGTATTTT	CASATGPSRTDTQYF
NA	TRBV6-1	NA	TRBJ2-7	14	TGTGCCAGCAGCCGACGGGGGCAGTCCTACGAGCAGTACTTC	CASSRRGQSYEQYF
NA	TRBV2	once	TRBJ2-7	15	TGTGCCAGCAGTTACCCCGGTAGTATACCCTACGAGCAGTACTTC	CASSYPGSIPYEQYF
TRBD2	TRBV7-7	few	TRBJ2-5	16	TGTGCTAGCAGCTTAGTGGCTAGCGGACCTCCAGAGACCCAGTACTTC	CASSLVASGPPETQYF
NA	TRBV4-3	NA	TRBJ1-6	15	TGCGCCAGCAGCCAAGTGTGGCGGAATAATTCACCCCTCCACTTT	CASSQVWRNNSPLHF
NA	TRBV27	NA	TRBJ2-3	14	TGTGCCAGCAGTTTAGAGCAGAACACAGATACGCAGTATTTT	CASSLEQNTDTQYF
TRBD2	TRBV27	NA	TRBJ2-5	14	TGTGCCAGCAGCCCCTTAGCGGGAGCAGGTGAGCAGTACTTC	CASSPLAGAGEQYF
TRBD2	TRBV4-2	NA	TRBJ2-1	17	TGTGCCAGCAGCCAAGAGGGACTAGGATCCCCCTACAATGAGCAGTTCTTC	CASSQEGLGSPYNEQFF
TRBD2	TRBV29-1	NA	TRBJ2-3	13	TGCAGCGCTGCACTAGCGGGAGCAGATACGCAGTATTTT	CSAALAGADTQYF
NA	TRBV2	NA	TRBJ1-2	12	TGTGCCAGCAGCCCTGACAGGAATGGCTACACCTTC	CASSPDRNGYTF
NA	TRBV5-1	NA	TRBJ1-1	15	TGCGCCAGCAGGGTTCTGGGGGCGCCAGAAACTGAAGCTTTCTTT	CASRVLGAPETEAFF
NA	TRBV6-1	NA	TRBJ1-6	13	TGTGCCAGCGCACAGGATGAAAATTCACCCCTCCACTTT	CASAQDENSPLHF
NA	TRBV14	NA	TRBJ2-1	15	TGTGCCAGCAGCCAAGATCCCAGTCTGGGGCATGAGCAGTTCTTC	CASSQDPSLGHEQFF
TRBD1	TRBV2	NA	TRBJ1-4	17	TGTGCCAGCAGTGATCCGGGACAGGGTTCAACTAATGAAAAACTGTTTTTT	CASSDPGQGSTNEKLFF
TRBD2	TRBV6-1	NA	TRBJ2-3	18	TGTGCCAGCAGTGAGTCGACTAGCGGGGGGACTAGCACAGATACGCAGTATTTT	CASSESTSGGTSTDTQYF